Presented here are 24 T cell receptor beta chains from one specimen sequenced in a study of post-analysis software for immune sequencing data. Study-level findings and limits: The study found TRBV5-6, TRBV5-1 and TRBV20-1 among a few TRBV segments more frequent in patients than controls.

Carried by the TCR beta cDNA libraries were unique molecular identifiers. TCRdb reanalysed the PCR reads using MiXCR and keeps one entry per CDR3 protein. The sample lists 700,000 to 800,000 distinct CDR3 sequences; 30% were seen once. These TCRs are of unknown antigen specificity. The sample consisted of blood. These receptors all stem from a girl aged 10 to 17 with multiple sclerosis.

In its sample, this clonotype was seen a few times. The rearrangement uses TRBV4-1 and TRBJ2-1; D remains unclear. CDR3 length: 15 residues. V lost 1 base and J lost 0, with 7 bases in between. CDR1 is MGHRA and CDR2 is YSYEKL in the germline V gene. The DNA for the CDR3 is TGCGCCAGCAGCCAAGGTCAAAACTCCTACAATGAGCAGTTCTTC. Protein product: CASSQGQNSYNEQFF.

The chain couples TRBV18 to TRBJ1-5; the match to TRBD1 covers 7 bases. CDR1 is KGHSH and CDR2 is LQKENI in the germline V gene. This CDR3 region has 17 residues. The trim removed 6 bases at V and 3 bases at J, leaving 14 bases unmatched. The CDR3 DNA sequence: TGTGCCAGCTCCGGCCTCCCGGGACAGAATCTCAATCAGCCCCAGCATTTT. It encodes CASSGLPGQNLNQPQHF.

About this clonotype: At one end the junction does not follow the germline gene, possibly because of a read error. The chain joins TRBV28 to TRBJ2-4; D is possibly TRBD2 (5 bases). Germline V gene sequence: CDR1 MDHEN, CDR2 SYDVKM. The length of the CDR3 is 13 residues. The CDR3 region has the DNA TGTACCAGCAGTGGACTAGCCAAAAACATTCAGTACTTC. It translates to CTSSGLAKNIQYF.

The rearrangement joins TRBV20-1 to TRBJ2-5; D gene unclear. The germline V gene has CDR1 DFQATT and CDR2 SNEGSKA (reference sequence). The CDR3 sequence is 12 residues long. V was trimmed by 2 bases and J by 5 bases, leaving 9 bases between them. DNA of the CDR3: TGCAGTGCTAGATCAAATGGGGAGACCCAGTACTTC. This encodes CSARSNGETQYF.

V usage is TRBV6-2 or TRBV6-3 and J usage is TRBJ2-1, with 12 bases fitting TRBD2. The CDR3 runs to 16 residues. V trimming: 2 bases; J trimming: 9 bases; junction bases outside the gene matches: 8. Germline CDR1 reads MNHEY; CDR2 reads SVGEGT. CDR3 sequence reads: CASSYLLAGGRGEQFF. The CDR3 nucleotides read TGTGCCAGCAGTTACCTGCTAGCGGGGGGGCGCGGTGAGCAGTTCTTC.

The chain recombines TRBV7-6 with TRBJ2-7; D remains unclear. The CDR3 length is 14 residues. Germline V gene lookup returns CDR1 SGHVS and CDR2 FNYEAQ. Trimming stripped 5 bases from V and 6 bases from J, with 17 bases between. In DNA, the CDR3 is TGTGCCAGCAGCGAGTCTTCGGGTTGGAGCGAGCAGTACTTC. Residues: CASSESSGWSEQYF.

This CDR3 reads CASSLVSPGTGELFF. In nucleotides, the CDR3 is TGTGCCAGCAGCTTAGTGAGCCCGGGCACCGGGGAGCTGTTTTTT. The gene calls are TRBV13 and TRBJ2-2, with D unresolved. The CDR3 consists of 15 residues. The V and J ends lost 1 base and 4 bases respectively, with 10 bases between them. Germline V gives CDR1 PRHDT, CDR2 FYEKMQ (reference sequence). The entire variable domain, with the rest obtained from reference TRBV13 and TRBJ2-2, is as follows: AAGVIQSPRHLIKEKRETATLKCYPIPRHDTVYWYQQGPGQDPQFLISFYEKMQSDKGSIPDRFSAQQFSDYHSELNMSSLELGDSALYFCASSLVSPGTGELFFGEGSRLTVL.

This clonotype was detected a few times. This chain links TRBV28 with TRBJ2-1, with TRBD2 identical over 8 bases. The V gene end was trimmed by 5 bases and the J gene end by 3 bases; junction bases not matched to a gene: 6. There are 15 residues in the CDR3. Germline V gene sequence: CDR1 MDHEN, CDR2 SYDVKM. The chain's CDR3 is CASSSSTSGYNEQFF. CDR3 coding DNA: TGTGCCAGCAGTAGTAGTACTAGCGGCTACAATGAGCAGTTCTTC.

This clonotype appeared a few times. The chain employs TRBV6-1 and TRBJ2-1; D unresolved. The CDR3 loop spans 17 amino acids. V lost 7 bases to trimming and J lost 0 bases, with 19 bases between them. Germline V lookup: CDR1 MNHNS, CDR2 SASEGT. The CDR3 here is CASIPTVGSSSYNEQFF. The CDR3 nucleotides are TGTGCCAGCATTCCTACTGTGGGGTCGAGCTCCTACAATGAGCAGTTCTTC.

The count of this clonotype is one. The chain is built from TRBV27 and TRBJ2-1; unclear D gene. Trimming stripped 6 bases from V and 2 bases from J, with 11 bases between. CDR3 length: 14 amino acids. Germline CDR1 reads MNHEY; CDR2 reads SMNVEV (reference sequence). CDR3 DNA sequence: TGTGCCAGCAGGAGTGCAAGCCCCTACAATGAGCAGTTCTTC. Residues: CASRSASPYNEQFF.

V is TRBV6-1 and J is TRBJ1-4, with 9 bases matching TRBD1. Germline V gene lookup returns CDR1 MNHNS and CDR2 SASEGT. Trimming took 5 bases from V and 0 from J; bases not matched to a gene: 13. The CDR3 has 19 residues. The CDR3 DNA is TGTGCCAGCAGTAGGTTATACAGGGGGCAAGGTGCAACTAATGAAAAACTGTTTTTT. The encoded protein is CASSRLYRGQGATNEKLFF.

The gene calls are TRBV5-1 and TRBJ2-7; 8 bases are shared with TRBD1. The J call is uncertain, as TRBJ2-5 better fits the DNA end. Per germline, CDR1 SGHRS and CDR2 YFSETQ. This CDR3 has 15 amino acids. CDR3 bases: TGCGCCAGCAGCTTGGGGACAGGGCTCACGGAGACCCAGTACTTC. It encodes CASSLGTGLTETQYF.

The V gene is TRBV5-6, the J gene TRBJ1-1; the match to TRBD1 covers 8 bases. V was clipped by 4 bases and J by 6 bases; unmatched bases: 5. This CDR3 region has 13 residues. Per the germline V gene, CDR1 is SGHDT and CDR2 is YYEEEE. The CDR3: CASSEQGVAEAFF. The CDR3 DNA reads as TGTGCCAGCAGCGAACAGGGGGTCGCTGAAGCTTTCTTT.

This clonotype was counted a few times. This chain links TRBV7-9 with TRBJ2-1; D not resolved. Trimming removed 4 bases from V and 5 bases from J, with 9 bases in between. The germline V gene has CDR1 SEHNR and CDR2 FQNEAQ (reference sequence). There are 13 residues in the CDR3. Here the CDR3 DNA reads TGTGCCAGCAGCTCTGTCAACCACAATGAGCAGTTCTTC. As protein: CASSSVNHNEQFF.

The sample holds a few counts of this clonotype. The V and J genes are TRBV20-1 and TRBJ2-7; D may be TRBD1 (5 bases). V was cut by 3 bases and J by 3 bases, with 18 bases left in between. The CDR3 sequence is 15 residues long. From germline, CDR1 is DFQATT and CDR2 SNEGSKA (reference sequence). This chain's CDR3 is CSASDMTEEYYEQYF. For the CDR3, the DNA is TGCAGTGCTAGCGATATGACAGAGGAGTACTACGAGCAGTACTTC.

The V and J genes are TRBV6-2 or TRBV6-3 and TRBJ2-5, with 7 bases matching TRBD2. The CDR3 has 14 amino acids. Germline trimming cut 6 bases from V and 0 bases from J; bases unmatched to any gene: 4. The germline CDR1 and CDR2 sequences are MNHEY and SVGEGT. CDR3 in amino acids: CASRLASYQETQYF. The CDR3 DNA sequence: TGTGCCAGCAGACTAGCGTCGTACCAAGAGACCCAGTACTTC.

In its sample, this clonotype was seen a few times. The rearrangement links TRBV15 to TRBJ2-1, with 9 bases fitting TRBD1. Trimming removed 1 base from V and 7 bases from J; junction bases left unmatched: 5. The CDR3 totals 15 residues. The germline CDR1 and CDR2 sequences are LNHNV and YYDKDF (reference sequence). This CDR3 reads CATSRGGQGMNEQFF. The CDR3 DNA is TGTGCCACCAGCAGAGGCGGACAGGGGATGAATGAGCAGTTCTTC.

This sequence joins TRBV6-1 and TRBJ1-1, with TRBD1 identical over 9 bases. Germline V gene data show CDR1 as MNHNS and CDR2 as SASEGT. With V trimmed by 4 bases and J by 10 bases, 13 bases remained unmatched. There are 15 residues in the CDR3. The CDR3 nucleotides read TGTGCCAGCAGTGCCACCACCGGGACAGGGAGGAGAGCTTTCTTT. Protein: CASSATTGTGRRAFF.

This clonotype appeared once. The gene calls are TRBV4-3 and TRBJ1-1; the D is unclear. Germline-derived CDR1 and CDR2 are LGHNA and YSLEER. V lost 2 bases and J 8 bases, leaving 9 bases between the germline ends. CDR3 length: 12 amino acids. CDR3 nucleotides: TGCGCCAGCAGCCAATGGGCGGGAGAAGCTTTCTTT. The encoded protein is CASSQWAGEAFF.

This clonotype was counted between two and nine times. CDR3 nucleotide sequence: TGCGCCAGCAGCCAAGGTTCGGTATCGGGCGGCTACACCTTC. Protein product: CASSQGSVSGGYTF. This sequence joins TRBV4-3 and TRBJ1-2; D remains unclear. The length of the CDR3 is 14 residues. Germline V gene data show CDR1 as LGHNA and CDR2 as YSLEER. V lost 1 base to trimming and J lost 8 bases, with 14 bases between them.

The rearrangement links TRBV27 to TRBJ1-2; 11 bases match TRBD1. V lost 5 bases to trimming and J lost 4 bases; unmatched junction nucleotides: 3. This CDR3 spans 14 amino acids. Germline loops: CDR1 MNHEY, CDR2 SMNVEV (reference sequence). The chain's CDR3 is CASSGTGGGYGYTF. In DNA form, the CDR3 reads TGTGCCAGCAGTGGGACAGGGGGAGGCTATGGCTACACCTTC.

This chain uses TRBV16 with TRBJ2-5, with D tentatively TRBD1 (6 bases). The J call may be wrong; the DNA end is better matched by TRBJ2-7. Germline V gives CDR1 KGHSY, CDR2 FQNENV. The CDR3 has 14 amino acids. CDR3 sequence reads: CASSQPGHQYEQYF. CDR3 nucleotides: TGTGCCAGCAGCCAGCCGGGACACCAGTACGAGCAGTACTTC.

This clonotype has a count of ten or more. The chain carries TRBV29-1 and TRBJ2-3; D may match TRBD1 or TRBD2 (6 bases each). The ends were cut back, 5 bases at V and 6 bases at J, with 12 bases in the middle. Germline CDR1 is SQVTM and CDR2 is ANQGSEA. The CDR3 extends over 12 amino acids. The CDR3 here is CSVRHGGDTQYF. The CDR3 nucleotides read TGCAGCGTTAGACACGGGGGCGATACGCAGTATTTT.

The gene calls are TRBV4-3 and TRBJ2-1; weak D call: TRBD2 (6 bases). Germline CDR1 and CDR2: LGHNA and YSLEER. CDR3 length: 18 residues. The V gene lost 1 base and the J gene lost 13 bases, with 29 bases spanning the gap. The CDR3 DNA sequence: TGCGCCAGCAGCCAAGCCCCATTAGGAGGGGATACTACAATGAGACAGTTCTTC. This gives the protein CASSQAPLGGDTTMRQFF.